The clone carrying this T cell receptor (beta chain) was observed a few times. Its antigen is unknown. The sample belongs to a study of tumour-infiltrating T cells in Burkitt lymphoma. Study in general: Productive clonality predicted overall and progression-free survival.

The CDR3 covers 13 residues. Germline V CDR1 and CDR2: SGHKS, YYEKEE (reference sequence). V was shortened by 2 bases and J by 5 bases, with 10 bases between the two germline ends. Assay used: immunoSEQ multiplex PCR; TCRdb lists only in-frame clones, some missing. Of more than 45,000 clones in the sample, roughly 30% were seen once. General study results and limits: Several public clonotypes were shared across many Burkitt lymphoma patients.

This clonotype was sampled from a human donor with Burkitt lymphoma. The genes are TRBV5-5 and TRBJ1-1; no definite D call. Sequenced input: tumor tissue. The CDR3 DNA reads TGTGCCAGCAGCTTCTTTCAGGTGACTGAAGCTTTCTTT. It is translated as CASSFFQVTEAFF. The variable domain in full, with the rest retrieved from reference TRBV5-5 and TRBJ1-1, is DAGVTQSPTHLIKTRGQQVTLRCSPISGHKSVSWYQQVLGQGPQFIFQYYEKEERGRGNFPDRFSARQFPNYSSELNVNALLLGDSALYLCASSFFQVTEAFFGQGTRLTVV.